This T cell receptor beta chain was obtained from a study of shared clonotypes between healthy human individuals. Study-wide findings and caveats: Naive CD4 clonotypes overlapped across a handful of donors at roughly 4.5%. Across subsets, estimated richness was generally greater for naive than for memory populations.

A word on this clone: Its antigen is still unknown.

The J segment lost 7 bases and the V segment lost 3 bases, leaving 2 bases of the junction unmatched. CDR1 LNHDA and CDR2 SQIVND come from the germline V gene (reference sequence). This CDR3 is built from 13 residues. The protocol was immunoSEQ multiplex PCR, while the TCRdb copy is restricted to in-frame clones and leaves out a portion. The sample includes about 2.3 million clones, roughly 90% seen only once; the top ten take around 0.35%. The sample taken for sequencing was naive CD4+ T cells from PBMCs. The subset: CD45RA+ positively selected. This TCR derives from a man in his late teens or twenties in good health. Some clones in this sample may be carry-over from other donors' samples. This chain uses TRBV19 with TRBJ2-1; 8 nucleotides align to TRBD2. In DNA, the CDR3 is TGTGCCAGTAGTATTCAGCGGGAGAATGAGCAGTTCTTC. This encodes CASSIQRENEQFF.